This passage covers 10 T cell receptor beta chains from one sample sequenced in a study of T cell responses to AZD1222 COVID-19 vaccine. Generated by immunoSEQ multiplex PCR, the TCRdb table keeps only in-frame clones and is missing some. This table has fewer than 120,000 clones, roughly four fifths appearing once. The source was peripheral blood, collected on day 0 of AZD1222 vaccination. The source of these receptors is an adult in good health.

This chain connects TRBV19 to TRBJ1-1; D remains unclear. V was pared by 6 bases and J by 0 bases, with 8 bases between. The CDR3 contains 13 residues. CDR1 and CDR2 from the germline V gene are LNHDA and SQIVND (reference sequence). In DNA, the CDR3 is TGTGCCAGTAGCCCGTTCATGAACACTGAAGCTTTCTTT. Translation: CASSPFMNTEAFF.

This chain connects TRBV10-3 to TRBJ2-5; D may be TRBD2 (7 bases). V gave up 3 bases and J gave up 4 bases, with 15 bases separating them. Germline V gene sequence: CDR1 ENHRY, CDR2 SYGVKD. This CDR3 has 15 residues. CDR3 amino acids: CAISDPGEGGETQYF. The DNA of the CDR3 is TGTGCCATCAGTGACCCGGGGGAGGGGGGAGAGACCCAGTACTTC.

The V call is TRBV5-6, the J call TRBJ2-1, with 7 bases that match TRBD1. Germline CDR1 reads SGHDT; CDR2 reads YYEEEE. The CDR3 is 16 residues long. J was trimmed by 2 bases and V by 2 bases; bases with no gene match: 7. CDR3 loop: CASSLQGPTTYNEQFF. The CDR3 nucleotides are TGTGCCAGCAGCTTACAGGGGCCGACTACCTACAATGAGCAGTTCTTC. Together with reference TRBV5-6 and TRBJ2-1, the CDR3 gives the full variable domain: DAGVTQSPTHLIKTRGQQVTLRCSPKSGHDTVSWYQQALGQGPQFIFQYYEEEERQRGNFPDRFSGHQFPNYSSELNVNALLLGDSALYLCASSLQGPTTYNEQFFGPGTRLTVL.

This chain links TRBV5-8 with TRBJ2-7; TRBD1 might be the D (6 bases). V gave up 4 bases and J gave up 3 bases, with 8 bases separating them. The CDR3 extends over 12 amino acids. Germline-derived CDR1 and CDR2 are SGHTS and YDEGEE. For the CDR3, the DNA is TGTGCCAGCAGCCAACAGGGCTACGAGCAGTACTTC. Translation: CASSQQGYEQYF.

The chain carries TRBV6-5 and TRBJ2-3; the D gene is possibly TRBD1 (5 bases). The CDR3 has 14 residues. The V end was cut by 0 bases, the J end by 4 bases, with 8 bases between. Germline-derived CDR1 and CDR2 are MNHEY and SVGAGI. This chain's CDR3 is CASSYSPGSDTQYF. CDR3 bases: TGTGCCAGCAGTTACTCGCCAGGGTCAGATACGCAGTATTTT.

This chain uses TRBV19 with TRBJ2-3; D is perhaps TRBD2 (7 bases). This CDR3 is built from 15 residues. CDR1 and CDR2 (germline): LNHDA, SQIVND (reference sequence). Trimming pared 5 bases from V and 1 base from J, leaving 13 bases between. CDR3 nucleotide sequence: TGTGCCAGTAGTTACGGGGGGCAGCGCACAGATACGCAGTATTTT. Its protein is CASSYGGQRTDTQYF.

The chain carries TRBV12-3 or TRBV12-4 and TRBJ1-4, with 8 bases fitting TRBD1. V dropped 7 bases and J dropped 8; count of bases not matched to a gene: 6. CDR3 length: 13 amino acids. The CDR3 DNA follows: TGTGCCAGCATCGACGGACAGGGCGAAAAACTGTTTTTT. It specifies CASIDGQGEKLFF.

Only one count was recorded for this clone. Here the CDR3 DNA reads TGCAGCGTTGTGATAGAAGGGGCTAACTATGGCTACACCTTC. This translates into CSVVIEGANYGYTF. The genes are TRBV29-1 and TRBJ1-2, with D perhaps TRBD1 (5 bases). This CDR3 region has 14 residues. V was cut by 4 bases and J by 0 bases, with 12 bases left in between. The germline V gene has CDR1 SQVTM and CDR2 ANQGSEA.

The V and J genes are TRBV6-5 and TRBJ1-1; D unresolved. The CDR3 spans 14 residues. The V end was cut by 6 bases, the J end by 7 bases, with 18 bases between. CDR1 and CDR2 from the germline V gene are MNHEY and SVGAGI. CDR3 residues: CASSISTMEGEAFF. The CDR3 coding sequence is TGTGCCAGCAGCATATCAACTATGGAGGGTGAAGCTTTCTTT.

The chain recombines TRBV7-7 with TRBJ2-1; D is undetermined. This CDR3 comprises 14 residues. V was cut by 0 bases and J by 9 bases, with 12 bases left in between. Germline V gene data show CDR1 as SSHAT and CDR2 as FNYEAQ (reference sequence). CDR3 nucleotides: TGTGCCAGCAGCTTAGCGCAAAGGGCCGGTGAGCAGTTCTTC. Its protein is CASSLAQRAGEQFF.